This T cell receptor beta chain was recorded in a study of T-cell reconstitution after alpha-beta-depleted transplantation in children. V was cut by 2 bases and J by 2 bases, with 16 bases left in between. Germline V gene lookup returns CDR1 MNHEY and CDR2 SVGEGT. CDR3 length equals 18 residues. The library targeted TCRbeta and was prepared with unique molecular identifiers. TCRdb processed the PCR reads anew with MiXCR; each CDR3 protein has one entry. The sample holds roughly 500,000 distinct CDR3 sequences, under 15% seen once. The sample consisted of PBMCs from the stem cell graft donor, taken from the stem cell graft. The sequence derives from a human donor who donated a stem cell graft to a child with combined immunodeficiency. V is TRBV6-2 or TRBV6-3 and J is TRBJ2-6; possibly TRBD1 or TRBD2 for D (5 bases each). In DNA form, the CDR3 reads TGTGCCAGCAGTTACCTTGTGGGGACCTCTACTGGGGCCAACGTCCTGACTTTC. Its translation: CASSYLVGTSTGANVLTF.